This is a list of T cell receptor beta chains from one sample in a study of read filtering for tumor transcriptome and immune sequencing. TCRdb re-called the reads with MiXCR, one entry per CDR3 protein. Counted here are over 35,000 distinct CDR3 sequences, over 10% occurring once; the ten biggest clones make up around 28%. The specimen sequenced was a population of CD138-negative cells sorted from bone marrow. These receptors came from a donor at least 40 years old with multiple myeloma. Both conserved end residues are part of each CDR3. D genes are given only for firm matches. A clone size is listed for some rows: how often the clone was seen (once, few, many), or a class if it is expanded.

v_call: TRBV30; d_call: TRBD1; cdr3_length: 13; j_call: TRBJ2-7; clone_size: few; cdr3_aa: CAWSARTGGEQYF; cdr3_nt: TGTGCCTGGAGTGCCCGGACAGGGGGGGAGCAGTACTTC
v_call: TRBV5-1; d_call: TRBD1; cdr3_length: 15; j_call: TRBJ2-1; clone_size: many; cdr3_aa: CASSSPGTGYNEQFF; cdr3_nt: TGCGCCAGCAGCTCTCCGGGGACAGGGTACAATGAGCAGTTCTTC
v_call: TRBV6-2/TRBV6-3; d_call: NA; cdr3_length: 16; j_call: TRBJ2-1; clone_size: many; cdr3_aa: CASSYSIPSGDNEQFF; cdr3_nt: TGTGCCAGCAGTTACTCGATCCCATCGGGGGACAATGAGCAGTTCTTC
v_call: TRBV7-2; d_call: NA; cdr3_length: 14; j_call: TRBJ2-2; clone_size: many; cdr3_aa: CASSLGGSIGELFF; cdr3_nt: TGTGCCAGCAGCTTAGGTGGTAGCATCGGGGAGCTGTTTTTT
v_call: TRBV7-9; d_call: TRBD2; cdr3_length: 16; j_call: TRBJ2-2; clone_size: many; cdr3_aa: CASSFSGSGDTGELFF; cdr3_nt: TGTGCCAGCAGCTTTAGCGGGAGCGGTGACACCGGGGAGCTGTTTTTT
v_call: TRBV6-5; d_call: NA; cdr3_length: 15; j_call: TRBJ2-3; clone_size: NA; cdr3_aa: CASSYSGVSTDTQYF; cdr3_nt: TGTGCCAGCAGTTACTCTGGGGTTAGCACAGATACGCAGTATTTT
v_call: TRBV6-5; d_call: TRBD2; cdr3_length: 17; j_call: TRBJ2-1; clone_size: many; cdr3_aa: CASSYLGLVGPYNEQFF; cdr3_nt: TGTGCCAGCAGTTACCTCGGACTAGTAGGGCCGTACAATGAGCAGTTCTTC
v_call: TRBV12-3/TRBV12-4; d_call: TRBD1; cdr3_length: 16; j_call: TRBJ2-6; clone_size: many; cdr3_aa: CASSSGQLSGANVLTF; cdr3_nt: TGTGCCAGCAGTTCGGGACAGCTCTCTGGGGCCAACGTCCTGACTTTC
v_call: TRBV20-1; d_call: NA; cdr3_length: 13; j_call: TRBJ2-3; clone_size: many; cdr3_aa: CSAKGAPTDTQYF; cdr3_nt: TGCAGTGCCAAAGGGGCCCCCACAGATACGCAGTATTTT
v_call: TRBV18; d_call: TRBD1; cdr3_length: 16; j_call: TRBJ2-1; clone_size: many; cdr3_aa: CASSPPRDRTYNEQFF; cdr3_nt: TGTGCCAGCTCACCTCCACGGGACAGAACGTACAATGAGCAGTTCTTC
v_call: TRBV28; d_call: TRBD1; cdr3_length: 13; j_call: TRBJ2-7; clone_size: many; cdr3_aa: CASKGQDYYEQYF; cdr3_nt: TGTGCCAGCAAGGGACAGGATTACTACGAGCAGTACTTC
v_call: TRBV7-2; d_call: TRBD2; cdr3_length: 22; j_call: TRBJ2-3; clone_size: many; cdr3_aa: CASSLDSGSPPVREGRTDTQYF; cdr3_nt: TGTGCCAGCAGCTTAGATTCAGGAAGCCCTCCAGTGCGGGAGGGCCGTACAGATACGCAGTATTTT
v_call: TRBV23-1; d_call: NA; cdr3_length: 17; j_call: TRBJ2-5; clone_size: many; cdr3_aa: CASSRIRQTPYQETQYF; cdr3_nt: TGCGCCAGCAGTCGGATACGACAGACACCGTACCAAGAGACCCAGTACTTC
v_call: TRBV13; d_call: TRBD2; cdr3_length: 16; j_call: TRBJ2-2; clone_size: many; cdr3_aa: CASSLGLAGASGELFF; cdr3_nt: TGTGCCAGCAGCTTGGGACTAGCGGGAGCGTCCGGGGAGCTGTTTTTT
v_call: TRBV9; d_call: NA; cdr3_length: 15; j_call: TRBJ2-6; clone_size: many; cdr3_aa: CASSVVPFGANVLTF; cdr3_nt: TGTGCCAGCAGCGTAGTCCCCTTTGGGGCCAACGTCCTGACTTTC
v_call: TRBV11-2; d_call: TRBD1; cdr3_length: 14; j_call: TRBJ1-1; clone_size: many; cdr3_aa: CASSFGQGYTEAFF; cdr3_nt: TGTGCCAGCAGCTTCGGACAGGGGTACACTGAAGCTTTCTTT
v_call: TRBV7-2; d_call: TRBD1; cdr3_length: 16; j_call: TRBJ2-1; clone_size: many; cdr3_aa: CASSLAWTGSYNEQFF; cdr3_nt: TGTGCCAGCAGCTTAGCTTGGACAGGGTCCTACAATGAGCAGTTCTTC
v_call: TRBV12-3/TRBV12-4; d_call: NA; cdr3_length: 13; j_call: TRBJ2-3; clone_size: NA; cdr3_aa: CASGLPPTDTQYF; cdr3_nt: TGTGCCAGCGGTTTACCCCCGACAGATACGCAGTATTTT
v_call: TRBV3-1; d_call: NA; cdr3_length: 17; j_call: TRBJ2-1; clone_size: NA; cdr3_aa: CAIIQALTGVPRNEQFF; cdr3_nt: TGTGCCATCATCCAAGCTCTAACGGGAGTTCCTCGGAATGAGCAGTTCTTC
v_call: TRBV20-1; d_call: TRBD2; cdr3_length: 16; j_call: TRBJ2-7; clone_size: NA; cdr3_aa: CIATTQAGGLPYEQYF; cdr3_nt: TGCATTGCTACAACCCAAGCGGGAGGGCTACCCTACGAGCAGTACTTC
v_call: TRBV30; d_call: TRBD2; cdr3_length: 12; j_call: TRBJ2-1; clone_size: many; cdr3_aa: CAWSGGVNEQFF; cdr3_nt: TGTGCCTGGAGCGGGGGGGTTAATGAGCAGTTCTTC
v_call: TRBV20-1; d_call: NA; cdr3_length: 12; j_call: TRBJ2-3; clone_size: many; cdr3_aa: CSAAPSTDTQYF; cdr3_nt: TGCAGTGCTGCACCTAGCACAGATACGCAGTATTTT
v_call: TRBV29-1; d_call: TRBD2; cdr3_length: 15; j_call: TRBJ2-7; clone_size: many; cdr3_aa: CSVESASGTDYEQYF; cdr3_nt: TGCAGCGTTGAGAGCGCTAGCGGGACCGACTACGAGCAGTACTTC
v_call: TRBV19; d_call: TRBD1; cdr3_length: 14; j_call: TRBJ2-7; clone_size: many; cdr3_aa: CASSRRGQRYEQYF; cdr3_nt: TGTGCCAGTAGCCGCCGGGGACAGAGATACGAGCAGTACTTC
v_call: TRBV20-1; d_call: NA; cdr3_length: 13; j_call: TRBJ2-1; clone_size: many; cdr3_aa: CSARRSSYNEQFF; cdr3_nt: TGCAGTGCTAGAAGGAGCTCCTACAATGAGCAGTTCTTC
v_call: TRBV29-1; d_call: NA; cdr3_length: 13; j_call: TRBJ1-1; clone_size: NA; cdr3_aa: CSGNGQPNTEAFF; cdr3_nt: TGCAGCGGCAATGGACAGCCGAACACTGAAGCTTTCTTT
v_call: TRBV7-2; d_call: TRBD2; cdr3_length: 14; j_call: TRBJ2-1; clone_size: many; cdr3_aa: CASSLGSGKNEQFF; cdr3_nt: TGTGCCAGCAGCCTGGGAAGCGGGAAGAATGAGCAGTTCTTC
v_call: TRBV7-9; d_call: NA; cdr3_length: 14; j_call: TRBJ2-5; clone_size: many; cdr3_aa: CASTIQGAQETQYF; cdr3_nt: TGTGCCAGCACCATACAGGGTGCCCAAGAGACCCAGTACTTC
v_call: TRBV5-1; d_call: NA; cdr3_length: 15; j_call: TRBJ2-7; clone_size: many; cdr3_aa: CASSLGGTPTYEQYF; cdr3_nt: TGCGCCAGCAGCTTGGGAGGGACACCGACCTACGAGCAGTACTTC
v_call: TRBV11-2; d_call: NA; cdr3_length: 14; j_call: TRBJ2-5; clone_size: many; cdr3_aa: CASSLGALQETQYF; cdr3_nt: TGTGCCAGCAGCTTAGGGGCACTCCAAGAGACCCAGTACTTC
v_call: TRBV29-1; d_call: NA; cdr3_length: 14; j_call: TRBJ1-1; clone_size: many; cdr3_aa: CSVGRVREGTEAFF; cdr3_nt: TGCAGCGTTGGGCGAGTCAGGGAAGGCACTGAAGCTTTCTTT
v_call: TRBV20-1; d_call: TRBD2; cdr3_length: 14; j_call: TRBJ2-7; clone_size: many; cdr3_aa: CSAKVAGGSYEQYF; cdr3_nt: TGCAGTGCTAAAGTAGCGGGAGGATCCTACGAGCAGTACTTC
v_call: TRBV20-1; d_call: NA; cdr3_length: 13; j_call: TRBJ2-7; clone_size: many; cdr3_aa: CSARAGRSYEQYF; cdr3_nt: TGCAGTGCTAGAGCGGGCCGCTCCTACGAGCAGTACTTC
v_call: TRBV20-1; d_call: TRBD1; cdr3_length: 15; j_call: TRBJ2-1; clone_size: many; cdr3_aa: CSARPFQGAYNEQFF; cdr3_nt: TGCAGTGCTAGACCTTTCCAGGGGGCCTACAATGAGCAGTTCTTC
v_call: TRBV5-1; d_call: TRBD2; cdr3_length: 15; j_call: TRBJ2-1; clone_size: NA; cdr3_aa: CASSPGDSGRHEQFF; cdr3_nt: TGCGCCAGCAGCCCGGGGGATAGCGGGAGGCATGAGCAGTTCTTC
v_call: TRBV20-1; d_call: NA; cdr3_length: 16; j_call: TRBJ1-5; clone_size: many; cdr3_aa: CSAMGQRTDSNQPQHF; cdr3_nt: TGCAGTGCTATGGGTCAGAGAACGGATAGCAATCAGCCCCAGCATTTT
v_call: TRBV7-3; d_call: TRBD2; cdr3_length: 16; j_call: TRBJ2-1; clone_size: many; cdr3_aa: CASSPKGGSGSGEQFF; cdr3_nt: TGTGCCAGCAGCCCGAAAGGTGGTAGCGGGAGCGGTGAGCAGTTCTTC
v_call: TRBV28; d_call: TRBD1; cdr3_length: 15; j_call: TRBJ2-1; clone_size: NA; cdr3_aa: CASSSWTGDSGEQFF; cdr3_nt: TGTGCCAGCAGTTCCTGGACAGGAGATAGTGGTGAGCAGTTCTTC
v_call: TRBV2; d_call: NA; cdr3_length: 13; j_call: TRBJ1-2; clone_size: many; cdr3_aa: CASAPRGSDGYTF; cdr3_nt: TGTGCCAGCGCCCCCCGGGGATCGGATGGCTACACCTTC
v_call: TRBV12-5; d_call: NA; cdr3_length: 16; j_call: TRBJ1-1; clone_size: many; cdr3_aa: CASGLVQWGIQIEAFF; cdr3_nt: TGTGCTAGTGGTTTGGTACAGTGGGGAATACAGATTGAAGCTTTCTTT
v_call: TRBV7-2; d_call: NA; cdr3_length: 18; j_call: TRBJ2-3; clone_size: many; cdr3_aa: CATPSGGRGYSGSDTQYF; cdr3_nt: TGTGCCACCCCCTCAGGAGGAAGGGGGTACTCGGGGTCAGATACGCAGTATTTT
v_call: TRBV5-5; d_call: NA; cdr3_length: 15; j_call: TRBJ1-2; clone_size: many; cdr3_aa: CASSLAVGLNYGYTF; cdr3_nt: TGTGCCAGCAGCTTGGCCGTAGGTCTTAACTATGGCTACACCTTC
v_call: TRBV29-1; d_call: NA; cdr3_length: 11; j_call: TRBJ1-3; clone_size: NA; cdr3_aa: CSAGSGNTIYF; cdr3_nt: TGCAGCGCTGGCTCTGGAAACACCATATATTTT
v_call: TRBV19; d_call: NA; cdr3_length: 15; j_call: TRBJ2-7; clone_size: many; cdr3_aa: CASSSIVGVNYEQYF; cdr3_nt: TGTGCCAGTAGTTCCATAGTCGGCGTCAACTACGAGCAGTACTTC
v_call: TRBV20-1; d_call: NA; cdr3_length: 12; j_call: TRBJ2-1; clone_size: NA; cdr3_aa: CSASGPYNEQFF; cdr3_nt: TGCAGTGCTTCAGGGCCCTACAATGAGCAGTTCTTC
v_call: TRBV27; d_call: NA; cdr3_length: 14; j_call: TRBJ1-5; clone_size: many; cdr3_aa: CASSPGNSNQPQHF; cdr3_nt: TGTGCCAGCAGCCCAGGGAATAGCAATCAGCCCCAGCATTTT
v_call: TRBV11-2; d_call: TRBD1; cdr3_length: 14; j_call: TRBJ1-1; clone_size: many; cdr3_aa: CASSLDPGTGEAFF; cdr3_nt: TGTGCCAGCAGCTTAGATCCCGGGACAGGTGAAGCTTTCTTT
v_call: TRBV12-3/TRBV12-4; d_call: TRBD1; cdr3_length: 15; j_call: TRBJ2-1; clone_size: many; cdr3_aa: CASSLGQGAYNEQFF; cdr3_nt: TGTGCCAGCAGCCTGGGACAGGGGGCCTACAATGAGCAGTTCTTC
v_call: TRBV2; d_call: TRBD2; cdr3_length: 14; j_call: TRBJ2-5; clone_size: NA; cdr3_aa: CASKGSGAQETQYF; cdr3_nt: TGTGCCAGCAAGGGTAGCGGGGCTCAAGAGACCCAGTACTTC
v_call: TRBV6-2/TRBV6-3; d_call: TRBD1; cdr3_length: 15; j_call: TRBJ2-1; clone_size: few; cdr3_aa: CASSGTAKSYNEQFF; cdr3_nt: TGTGCCAGCAGCGGGACAGCGAAGTCCTACAATGAGCAGTTCTTC
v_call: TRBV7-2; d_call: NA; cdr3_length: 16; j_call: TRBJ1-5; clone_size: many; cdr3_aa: CASSLTADYSNQPQHF; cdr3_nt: TGTGCCAGCAGCTTGACAGCGGACTATAGCAATCAGCCCCAGCATTTT
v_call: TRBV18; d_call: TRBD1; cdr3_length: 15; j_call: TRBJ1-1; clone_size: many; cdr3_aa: CASSPGTGRNTEAFF; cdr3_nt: TGTGCCAGCTCACCCGGGACAGGGAGAAACACTGAAGCTTTCTTT
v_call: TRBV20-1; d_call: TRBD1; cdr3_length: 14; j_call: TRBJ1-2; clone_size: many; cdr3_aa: CSARGTGKNYGYTF; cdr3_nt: TGCAGTGCTAGAGGGACAGGGAAGAACTATGGCTACACCTTC
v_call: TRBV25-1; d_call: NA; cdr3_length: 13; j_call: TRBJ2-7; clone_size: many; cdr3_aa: CASMMPAGDEQYF; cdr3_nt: TGTGCCAGCATGATGCCAGCCGGCGACGAGCAGTACTTC
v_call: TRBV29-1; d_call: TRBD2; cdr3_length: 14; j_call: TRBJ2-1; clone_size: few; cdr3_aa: CSVEGTSGGGEQFF; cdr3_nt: TGCAGCGTTGAAGGGACTAGCGGGGGGGGTGAGCAGTTCTTC
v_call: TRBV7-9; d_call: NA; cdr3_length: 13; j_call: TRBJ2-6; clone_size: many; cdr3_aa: CASSLAGANVLTF; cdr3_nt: TGTGCCAGCAGCTTGGCTGGGGCCAACGTCCTGACTTTC
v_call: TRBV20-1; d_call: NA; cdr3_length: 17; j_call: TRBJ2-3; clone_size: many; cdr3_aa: CSAHSLGPGVGTDTQYF; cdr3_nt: TGCAGTGCCCACTCGTTAGGGCCGGGAGTGGGTACAGATACGCAGTATTTT
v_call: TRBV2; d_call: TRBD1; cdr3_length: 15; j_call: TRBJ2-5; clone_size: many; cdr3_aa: CASSTRTGAQETQYF; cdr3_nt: TGTGCCAGCAGTACTAGGACAGGGGCCCAAGAGACCCAGTACTTC
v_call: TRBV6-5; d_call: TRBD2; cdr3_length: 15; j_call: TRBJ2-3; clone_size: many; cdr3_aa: CATIRAGGRTDTQYF; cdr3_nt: TGTGCCACCATTCGGGCTGGCGGGAGGACAGATACGCAGTATTTT
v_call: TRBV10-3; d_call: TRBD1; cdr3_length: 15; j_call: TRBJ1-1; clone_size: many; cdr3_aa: CAISEGGQTNTEAFF; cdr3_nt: TGTGCCATCAGTGAAGGGGGACAGACAAACACTGAAGCTTTCTTT